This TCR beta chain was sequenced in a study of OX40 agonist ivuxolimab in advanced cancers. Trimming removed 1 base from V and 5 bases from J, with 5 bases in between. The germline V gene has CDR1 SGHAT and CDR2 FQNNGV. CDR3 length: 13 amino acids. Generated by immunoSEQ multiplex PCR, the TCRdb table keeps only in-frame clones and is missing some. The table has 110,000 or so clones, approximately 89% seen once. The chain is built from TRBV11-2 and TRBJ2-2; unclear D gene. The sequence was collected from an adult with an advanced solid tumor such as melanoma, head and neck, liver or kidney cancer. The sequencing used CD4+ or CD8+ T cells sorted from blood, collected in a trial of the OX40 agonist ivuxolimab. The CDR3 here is CASSLAATGELFF. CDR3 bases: TGTGCCAGCAGCTTAGCCGCGACCGGGGAGCTGTTTTTT.